A selection of T cell receptor beta chains follows, all from one sample in a study of cytomegalovirus exposure and HLA in healthy donors. The data were produced by immunoSEQ multiplex PCR, yet TCRdb's version contains in-frame clones alone and is incomplete. The sample includes 130,000 to 150,000 clones, around 77% of them seen just once. The sequencing input was PBMCs. These receptors all come from a woman between 45 and 65 years old in good health and CMV-seronegative. Both conserved end residues are trimmed from each CDR3. Each record gives: clone size, J gene, V gene, CDR3 protein. Not all rows give a size; the values are once, few, many and, for expanded clones, a class.

- TRBJ1-1 TRBV6-6 ASITRENTEAF
- TRBJ2-5 TRBV5-4 ASTTGLNRETQY
- TRBJ2-4 TRBV5-5 ASSYPYGDRGQGIQY
- TRBJ1-5 TRBV6-6 ASSYSTGHQPQH
- TRBJ1-6 TRBV6-1 ASSPGSHNSPLH
- TRBJ1-5 TRBV2 ASSEAGGGNQPQH
- TRBJ1-4 TRBV4-1 ASSQVRGEKLF
- TRBJ1-2 TRBV27 ASSGQGTGGGYT
- TRBJ2-1 TRBV5-6 ASSRGLAGDFTQF
few TRBJ2-7 TRBV6-1 ASSLQGSVPYEQY
once TRBJ2-3 TRBV4-2 ASSQVSSSGSTDTQY
- TRBJ2-1 TRBV19 ASSRGGEGEQF
- TRBJ2-1 TRBV19 ASSPRALAGAHEQF
few TRBJ1-2 TRBV4-3 ASSQEVGTGGYYYGYT
- TRBJ2-7 TRBV19 ASSGLAGGNEQY
- TRBJ2-3 TRBV29-1 SVEADTQY
- TRBJ1-3 TRBV29-1 SVAVSGNTIY
- TRBJ1-1 TRBV11-2 ASSLEDLNTEAF
- TRBJ1-1 TRBV10-2 ASSSQAGTEAF
- TRBJ2-5 TRBV7-8 ASNPPWTGTGETQY
- TRBJ2-1 TRBV4-1 ASSQINEQF
- TRBJ2-1 TRBV5-6 ASSFLASGGNFYNEQF
- TRBJ2-1 TRBV11-3 ASSQGVSSYNEQF